One and the same sample provided the 23 T cell receptor beta chains below, sequenced in a study of blood T cell repertoires in COVID-19 (TCRdb year 2020). Libraries were prepared through the immunoSEQ multiplex PCR assay. Drawn from immuneACCESS, this table holds only the in-frame rearrangements with V and J called that TCRdb kept. Clones are partly lost; checked studies trace under half to an unresolved V gene and leave the rest unexplained. The sample yields some 110,000 clones; 75% to 95% were counted once. Less than 2% of the sample is taken by the ten largest. Source material: peripheral blood. The receptors shown here come from a human donor with active COVID-19. The donor label of this sample is uncertain.

This chain's CDR3 is CASRGQYVQFF. In DNA form, the CDR3 reads TGTGCCAGCAGAGGACAGTACGTACAGTTCTTC. The rearrangement joins TRBV2 to TRBJ2-1, with D tentatively TRBD1 (6 bases). Trimming shortened V by 6 bases and J by 13 bases, and 13 bases separated the two germline ends. Germline V gene lookup returns CDR1 SNHLY and CDR2 FYNNEI. The CDR3 consists of 11 residues.

This chain links TRBV5-4 with TRBJ2-3; perhaps TRBD1 as D (7 bases). Germline V gene sequence: CDR1 SGHNT, CDR2 YYREEE (reference sequence). CDR3 length equals 16 residues. Trimming stripped 5 bases from V and 5 bases from J, with 21 bases between. The CDR3 loop reads CASRSEGAYPQDTQYF. The DNA of the CDR3 is TGTGCCAGCAGATCGGAGGGGGCCTATCCTCAAGATACGCAGTATTTT.

The rearrangement links TRBV7-2 to TRBJ2-2; possibly TRBD1 for D (5 bases). The germline V gene encodes CDR1 SGHTA and CDR2 FQGNSA. There are 15 residues in the CDR3. The V end was cut by 3 bases, the J end by 3 bases, with 11 bases between. In nucleotides, the CDR3 is TGTGCCAGCAGCTTCAAGCAGGGTCACACCGGGGAGCTGTTTTTT. This codes for CASSFKQGHTGELFF.

The rearrangement joins TRBV2 to TRBJ2-5; a possible D gene is TRBD1 (6 bases). This CDR3 is built from 17 residues. Between the trimmed V and J ends, which lost 0 bases and 8 bases, there was a span of 22 bases. Germline V gene sequence: CDR1 SNHLY, CDR2 FYNNEI. The DNA for the CDR3 is TGTGCCAGCAGTGAAGCGTTTACAGGGTTGAGGGGTGATACCCAGTACTTC. It is translated as CASSEAFTGLRGDTQYF.

This chain uses TRBV11-3 with TRBJ2-3, with 7 bases identical to TRBD1. The CDR3 totals 14 residues. V was clipped by 5 bases and J by 2 bases; unmatched bases: 4. The V gene's germline CDR1 is SGHNT and CDR2 YENEEA. The CDR3 bases are TGTGCCAGCAGCAGCGGACAGGCCACAGATACGCAGTATTTT. Translation: CASSSGQATDTQYF.

V usage is TRBV5-1 and J usage is TRBJ2-5; 7 nucleotides line up with TRBD1. After removal of 5 bases from V and 2 bases from J, the junction contained 6 bases not matched to a gene. The germline CDR1 and CDR2 sequences are SGHRS and YFSETQ. The CDR3 loop spans 14 amino acids. The CDR3 coding sequence is TGCGCCAGCAGTCGACAGGGCGGGCAAGAGACCCAGTACTTC. Amino acids: CASSRQGGQETQYF.

V is TRBV3-1 (or the pseudogene TRBV3-2) and J is TRBJ1-1; TRBD1 is a possible D gene (6 bases). Germline V gene lookup returns CDR1 LGHDT and CDR2 YNNKEL (reference sequence). Trimming left V 0 bases short and J 3 bases short, with 17 bases between. The CDR3 contains 17 residues. The CDR3 protein is CASSQDPWGGLDTEAFF. CDR3 DNA sequence: TGTGCCAGCAGCCAAGATCCTTGGGGGGGGCTAGACACTGAAGCTTTCTTT.

The J gene is TRBJ2-1, the V gene TRBV11-2, with 9 bases aligning to TRBD2. This CDR3 comprises 16 residues. V shed 5 bases and J 7 bases; nucleotides not matched to a gene: 12. Germline V CDR1 and CDR2: SGHAT, FQNNGV. The CDR3 reads CASSPRPGLAVNEQFF. CDR3 coding DNA: TGTGCCAGCAGCCCAAGACCGGGACTAGCTGTAAATGAGCAGTTCTTC.

The V gene is TRBV9, the J gene TRBJ1-4; TRBD1 matches 12 bases. Germline-derived CDR1 and CDR2 are SGDLS and YYNGEE. CDR3 size: 15 residues. Trimming at V came to 0 bases and at J to 10 bases, leaving 4 bases not matched to a gene. In DNA form, the CDR3 reads TGTGCCAGCAGCGTAGATGGGACAGGGGGCGGAAAACTGTTTTTT. This gives the protein CASSVDGTGGGKLFF.

This clone appeared a single time. The CDR3: CASSEQGLRTDTQYF. The DNA of the CDR3 is TGCGCCAGCAGTGAGCAGGGCCTTCGCACAGATACGCAGTATTTT. The chain carries TRBV10-1 and TRBJ2-3; D might be TRBD1 (5 bases). Deletions cut 2 bases from V and 1 base from J, with 10 bases between. There are 15 residues in the CDR3. Germline V gene sequence: CDR1 WNHNN, CDR2 SYGVQD (reference sequence).

The CDR3 nucleotides are TGTGCCAGCAGCGCAGGGACAGTTTCTTACGAGCAGTACTTC. This encodes CASSAGTVSYEQYF. The J gene is TRBJ2-7, the V gene TRBV9; 7 nucleotides agree with TRBD1. Losses at the gene ends were 3 bases for V and 4 bases for J; bases not matched to a gene: 7. The CDR3 sequence is 14 residues long. Germline lookup yields CDR1 SGDLS and CDR2 YYNGEE.

Note on this clone: The sample holds other DNA sequences that translate to the same CDR3. This chain joins TRBV7-2 and TRBJ2-1; 9 bases line up with TRBD2. Unmatched junction bases numbered 10, after V lost 6 bases and J lost 4 bases. CDR1 and CDR2 (germline): SGHTA, FQGNSA. The CDR3 runs 16 residues. Here the CDR3 reads CASSPLGTSHYNEQFF. CDR3 nucleotide sequence: TGTGCCAGCAGTCCACTGGGGACTAGCCATTACAATGAGCAGTTCTTC. Based on the CDR3 plus reference TRBV7-2 and TRBJ2-1, the full variable domain is GAGVSQSPSNKVTEKGKDVELRCDPISGHTALYWYRQSLGQGLEFLIYFQGNSAPDKSGLPSDRFSAERTGGSVSTLTIQRTQQEDSAVYLCASSPLGTSHYNEQFFGPGTRLTVL.

This chain joins TRBV6-5 and TRBJ2-7; 8 nucleotides align to TRBD1. The CDR3 is 14 amino acids. Germline values: CDR1 MNHEY, CDR2 SVGAGI. V lost 5 bases, J lost 4 bases, and 7 bases stayed unmatched. The CDR3 nucleotides are TGTGCCAGCAGTCCCTGGGACAGGTTTTACGAGCAGTACTTC. Translation gives CASSPWDRFYEQYF.

The gene calls are TRBV9 and TRBJ2-3, with 11 bases lining up with TRBD2. The ends lost 3 bases at V and 1 base at J; junction bases unmatched: 4. The CDR3 consists of 16 residues. Germline values: CDR1 SGDLS, CDR2 YYNGEE. The CDR3 is CASSEVLAGGTDTQYF. CDR3 bases: TGTGCCAGCAGCGAGGTACTAGCGGGGGGCACAGATACGCAGTATTTT.

This chain links TRBV5-1 with TRBJ2-5; D is possibly TRBD1 (6 bases). The germline V and J ends were trimmed by 7 bases and 2 bases, with 12 bases remaining between them. Germline values: CDR1 SGHRS, CDR2 YFSETQ. The CDR3 contains 13 residues. CDR3 sequence reads: CASAGQPQETQYF. For the CDR3, the DNA is TGCGCCAGCGCCGGACAGCCACAAGAGACCCAGTACTTC.

The chain uses TRBV3-1 (or the pseudogene TRBV3-2) and TRBJ2-2; D not resolved. Trimming took 7 bases from V and 5 from J, leaving 17 bases between them. CDR1 is LGHDT and CDR2 is YNNKEL in the germline V gene (reference sequence). The CDR3 runs to 15 residues. CDR3 sequence: CASTPSDKSTGELFF. Written as DNA, the CDR3 is TGTGCCAGCACCCCATCAGACAAGTCGACCGGGGAGCTGTTTTTT.

The rearrangement joins TRBV28 to TRBJ2-7; 10 bases match TRBD1. Trimming cost V 7 bases and J 7 bases; bases outside gene matches: 13. Germline CDR1 is MDHEN and CDR2 is SYDVKM. The CDR3 runs to 15 residues. The CDR3 DNA is TGTGCCAGCAAAACACCGGGACAGGGGAGGTGGGAGCAGTACTTC. Translation: CASKTPGQGRWEQYF.

The chain joins TRBV15 to TRBJ2-7, with D tentatively TRBD2 (5 bases). Germline V gives CDR1 LNHNV, CDR2 YYDKDF (reference sequence). CDR3 length: 16 amino acids. V was shortened by 0 bases and J by 0 bases, with 12 bases between the two germline ends. The CDR3 loop reads CATSRDLAGNSYEQYF. As DNA, the CDR3 is TGTGCCACCAGCAGAGATCTAGCAGGAAACTCCTACGAGCAGTACTTC.

The gene calls are TRBV14 and TRBJ1-2, with a possible D match to TRBD1 (6 bases). Germline V gene data show CDR1 as SGHDN and CDR2 as FVKESK. This CDR3 is 14 amino acids long. Trimming stripped 0 bases from V and 7 bases from J, with 12 bases between. Here the CDR3 reads CASSQEHRVGGYTF. Here the CDR3 DNA reads TGTGCCAGCAGCCAAGAGCACAGGGTGGGTGGCTACACCTTC.

CDR3 loop: CASSFFRRLYNEQFF. The CDR3 DNA sequence: TGTGCCAGCAGCTTCTTCAGGAGGCTGTACAATGAGCAGTTCTTC. This chain links TRBV13 with TRBJ2-1; maybe TRBD2 (5 bases). Germline lookup yields CDR1 PRHDT and CDR2 FYEKMQ (reference sequence). Trimming pared 3 bases from V and 4 bases from J, leaving 13 bases between. The CDR3 sequence is 15 residues long.

The chain couples TRBV3-1 (or the pseudogene TRBV3-2) to TRBJ2-3; 9 bases line up with TRBD2. The CDR3 contains 19 residues. Germline V CDR1 and CDR2: LGHDT, YNNKEL (reference sequence). With V trimmed by 6 bases and J by 0 bases, 16 bases remained unmatched. This CDR3 reads CASRLSNFSGGLSTDTQYF. CDR3 coding DNA: TGTGCCAGCAGACTCTCCAACTTTAGCGGGGGCCTCAGCACAGATACGCAGTATTTT.

This sequence joins TRBV18 and TRBJ1-2; 7 positions match TRBD1. The germline V gene encodes CDR1 KGHSH and CDR2 LQKENI. V lost 4 bases and J lost 5; bases outside the gene matches: 7. The CDR3 contains 14 residues. The CDR3 spells CASSRGGQAYGYTF. The CDR3 bases are TGTGCCAGCTCACGAGGAGGACAGGCATATGGCTACACCTTC.

The CDR3 here is CASSDRGLPGELFF. In DNA form, the CDR3 reads TGTGCCAGCAGCGACAGGGGGCTCCCCGGGGAGCTGTTTTTT. The chain is built from TRBV6-5 and TRBJ2-2, with 10 bases lining up with TRBD1. V dropped 6 bases and J dropped 6; count of bases not matched to a gene: 4. The CDR3 consists of 14 residues. Germline V gene lookup returns CDR1 MNHEY and CDR2 SVGAGI.